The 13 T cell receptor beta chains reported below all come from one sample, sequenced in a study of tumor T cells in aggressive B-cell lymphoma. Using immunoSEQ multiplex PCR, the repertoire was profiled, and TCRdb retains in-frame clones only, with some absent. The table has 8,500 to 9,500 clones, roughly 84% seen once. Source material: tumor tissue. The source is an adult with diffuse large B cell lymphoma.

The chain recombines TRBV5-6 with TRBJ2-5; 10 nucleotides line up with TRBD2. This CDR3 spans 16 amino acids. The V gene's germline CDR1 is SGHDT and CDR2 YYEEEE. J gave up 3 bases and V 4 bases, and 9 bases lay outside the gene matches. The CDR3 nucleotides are TGTGCCAGCAGCCTAGGACTAGCGGAGGTAAAAGAGACCCAGTACTTC. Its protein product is CASSLGLAEVKETQYF.

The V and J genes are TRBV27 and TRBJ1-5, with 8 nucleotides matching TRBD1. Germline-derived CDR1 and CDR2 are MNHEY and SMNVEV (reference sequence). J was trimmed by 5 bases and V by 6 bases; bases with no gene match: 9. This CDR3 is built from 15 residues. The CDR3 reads CASSPGQAGYQPQHF. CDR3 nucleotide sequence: TGTGCCAGCAGCCCGGGACAGGCGGGTTATCAGCCCCAGCATTTT.

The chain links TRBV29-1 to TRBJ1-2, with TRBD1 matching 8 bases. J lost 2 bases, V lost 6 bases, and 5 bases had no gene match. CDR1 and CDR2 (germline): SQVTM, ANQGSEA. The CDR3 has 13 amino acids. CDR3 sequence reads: CSVAGTGNYGYTF. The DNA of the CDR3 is TGCAGCGTGGCCGGGACAGGCAACTATGGCTACACCTTC.

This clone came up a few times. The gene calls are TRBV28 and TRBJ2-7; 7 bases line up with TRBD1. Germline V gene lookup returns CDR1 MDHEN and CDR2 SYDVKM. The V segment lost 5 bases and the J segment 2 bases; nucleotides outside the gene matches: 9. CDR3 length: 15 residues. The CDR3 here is CASSLYRGRAYEQYF. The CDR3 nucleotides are TGTGCCAGCAGTCTATACAGGGGAAGGGCCTACGAGCAGTACTTC.

CDR3: CASSPGPRHEKLFF. The DNA for the CDR3 is TGTGCCAGCAGTCCCGGCCCGAGGCACGAAAAACTGTTTTTT. This chain links TRBV7-9 with TRBJ1-4; no definite D call. The CDR3 contains 14 residues. The germline V gene encodes CDR1 SEHNR and CDR2 FQNEAQ (reference sequence). Trimming left V 6 bases short and J 8 bases short, with 16 bases between.

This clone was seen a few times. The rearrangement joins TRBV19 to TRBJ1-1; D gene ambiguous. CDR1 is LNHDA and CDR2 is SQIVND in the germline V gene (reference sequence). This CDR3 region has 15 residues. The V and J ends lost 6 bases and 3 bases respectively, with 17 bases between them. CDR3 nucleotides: TGTGCCAGTAGAACCATCTGGGGAGGGTACACTGAAGCTTTCTTT. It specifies CASRTIWGGYTEAFF.

The DNA of the CDR3 is TGTGCCCCCAAGAATACGGGGAGGCACGCTGAAGCTTTCTTT. It translates to CAPKNTGRHAEAFF. The chain joins TRBV11-3 to TRBJ1-1; D not certain. The CDR3 loop spans 14 amino acids. Germline lookup yields CDR1 SGHNT and CDR2 YENEEA. V dropped 11 bases and J dropped 6 bases, with 22 bases sitting between them.

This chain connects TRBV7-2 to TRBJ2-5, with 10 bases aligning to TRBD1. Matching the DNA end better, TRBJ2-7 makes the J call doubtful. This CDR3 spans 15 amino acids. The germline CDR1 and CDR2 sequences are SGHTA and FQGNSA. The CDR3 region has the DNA TGTGCCAGCAGCTTAGGGGGACAGGGGTCCTACGAGCAGTACTTC. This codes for CASSLGGQGSYEQYF.

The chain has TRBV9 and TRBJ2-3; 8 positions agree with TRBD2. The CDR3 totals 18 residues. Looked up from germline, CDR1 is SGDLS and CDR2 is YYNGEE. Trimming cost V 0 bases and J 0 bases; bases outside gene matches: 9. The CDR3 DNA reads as TGTGCCAGCAGCGTAGGGGCGTCGGGGGGGGCGAGCACAGATACGCAGTATTTT. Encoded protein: CASSVGASGGASTDTQYF.

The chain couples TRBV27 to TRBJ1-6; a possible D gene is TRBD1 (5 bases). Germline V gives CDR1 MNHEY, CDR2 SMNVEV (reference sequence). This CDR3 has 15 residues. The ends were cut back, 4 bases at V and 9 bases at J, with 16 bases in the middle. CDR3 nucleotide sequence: TGTGCCAGCAGTTCTGGGTTCGGGGGTGGTTCACCCCTCCACTTT. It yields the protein CASSSGFGGGSPLHF.

The CDR3 sequence: CASSLRAANEKLFF. The CDR3 bases are TGTGCCAGCAGCTTAAGGGCCGCAAATGAAAAACTGTTTTTT. The chain carries TRBV7-3 and TRBJ1-4; no definite D call. Germline CDR1 is SGHTA and CDR2 is FQGTGA. Trimming took off 1 base at V and 5 bases at J, with 8 bases between the two ends. This CDR3 comprises 14 residues. Based on the CDR3 plus reference TRBV7-3 and TRBJ1-4, the full variable domain is GAGVSQTPSNKVTEKGKYVELRCDPISGHTALYWYRQSLGQGPEFLIYFQGTGAADDSGLPNDRFFAVRPEGSVSTLKIQRTERGDSAVYLCASSLRAANEKLFFGSGTQLSVL.

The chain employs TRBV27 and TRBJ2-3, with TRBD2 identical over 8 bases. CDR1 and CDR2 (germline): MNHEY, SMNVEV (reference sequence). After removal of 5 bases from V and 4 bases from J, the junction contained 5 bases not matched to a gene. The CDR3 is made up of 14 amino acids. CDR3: CASSPGTRADTQYF. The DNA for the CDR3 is TGTGCCAGCAGTCCCGGGACTAGGGCAGATACGCAGTATTTT.

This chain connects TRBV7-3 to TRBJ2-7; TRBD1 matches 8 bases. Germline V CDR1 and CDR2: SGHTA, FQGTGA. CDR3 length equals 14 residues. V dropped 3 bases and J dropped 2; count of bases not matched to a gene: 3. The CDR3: CASSFGQGTYEQYF. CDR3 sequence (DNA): TGTGCCAGCAGCTTCGGACAGGGCACCTACGAGCAGTACTTC.